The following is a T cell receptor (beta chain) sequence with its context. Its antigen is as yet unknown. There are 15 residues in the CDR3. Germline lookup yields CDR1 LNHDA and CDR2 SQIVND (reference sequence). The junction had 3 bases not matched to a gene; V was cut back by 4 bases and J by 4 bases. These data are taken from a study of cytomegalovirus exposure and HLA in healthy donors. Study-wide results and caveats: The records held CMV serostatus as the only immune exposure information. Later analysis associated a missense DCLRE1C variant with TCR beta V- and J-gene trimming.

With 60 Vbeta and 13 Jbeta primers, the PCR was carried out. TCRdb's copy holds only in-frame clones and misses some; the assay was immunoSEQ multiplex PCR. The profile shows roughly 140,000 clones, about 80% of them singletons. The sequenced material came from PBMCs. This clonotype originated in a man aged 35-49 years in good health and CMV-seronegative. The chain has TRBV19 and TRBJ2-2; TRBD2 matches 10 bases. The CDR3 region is CASSSSGGPTGELFF. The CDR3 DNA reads TGTGCCAGTAGTAGTAGCGGGGGGCCCACCGGGGAGCTGTTTTTT. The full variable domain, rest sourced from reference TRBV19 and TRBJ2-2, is DGGITQSPKYLFRKEGQNVTLSCEQNLNHDAMYWYRQDPGQGLRLIYYSQIVNDFQKGDIAEGYSVSREKKESFPLTVTSAQKNPTAFYLCASSSSGGPTGELFFGEGSRLTVL.